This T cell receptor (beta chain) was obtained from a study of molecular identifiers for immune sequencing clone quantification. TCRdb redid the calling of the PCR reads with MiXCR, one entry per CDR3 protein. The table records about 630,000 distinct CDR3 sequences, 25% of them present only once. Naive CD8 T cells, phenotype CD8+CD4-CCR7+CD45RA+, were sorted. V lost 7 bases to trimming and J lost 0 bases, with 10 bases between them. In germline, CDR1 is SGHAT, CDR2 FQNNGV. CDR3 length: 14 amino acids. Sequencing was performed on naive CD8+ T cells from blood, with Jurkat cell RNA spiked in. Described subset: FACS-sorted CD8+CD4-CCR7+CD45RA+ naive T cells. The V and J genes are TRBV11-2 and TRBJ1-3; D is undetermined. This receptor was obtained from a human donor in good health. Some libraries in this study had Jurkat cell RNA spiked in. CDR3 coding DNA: TGTGCCAGCACCCGGGCCCTCTCTGGAAACACCATATATTTT. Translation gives CASTRALSGNTIYF.